The 23 T cell receptor beta chains below come from one sample, sequenced in a study of control samples from healthy donors and cancer patients. Here immunoSEQ multiplex PCR was the method, and the copy in TCRdb shows in-frame clones only, minus some. This sample carries 75,000 to 100,000 clones, more than 85% of them seen once, and the ten largest clones take 0.95% to 1.5%. Specimen: blood. These receptors all come from a woman aged 45-59 years in good health.

This rearrangement joins TRBV4-3 to TRBJ2-6, with D possibly called TRBD1 or TRBD2 (5 bases each). The CDR3 consists of 17 residues. Trimming removed 8 bases at V and 0 bases at J, with 17 bases between. In germline, CDR1 is LGHNA, CDR2 YSLEER. The chain's CDR3 is CASHPGSAASGANVLTF. CDR3 DNA sequence: TGCGCCAGCCACCCAGGGAGTGCAGCCTCTGGGGCCAACGTCCTGACTTTC.

The chain couples TRBV6-5 to TRBJ1-2, with D maybe TRBD1 (6 bases). V was shortened by 6 bases and J by 4 bases, with 12 bases between the two germline ends. Per the germline V gene, CDR1 is MNHEY and CDR2 is SVGAGI. CDR3 length equals 13 residues. This chain's CDR3 is CASSYTGFYGYTF. CDR3 DNA: TGTGCCAGCAGCTACACAGGGTTCTATGGCTACACCTTC.

The gene calls are TRBV11-2 and TRBJ2-1; 15 bases fit TRBD2. J gave up 9 bases and V 5 bases, and 2 bases lay outside the gene matches. This CDR3 is 14 amino acids long. Germline CDR1 and CDR2: SGHAT and FQNNGV. DNA of the CDR3: TGTGCCAGCAGCCGGGGACTAGCGGGAGGTGAGCAGTTCTTC. It is translated as CASSRGLAGGEQFF.

This clone was observed a single time. The chain has TRBV7-9 and TRBJ1-1; D remains unclear. The V end lost 5 bases, the J end lost 2 bases, and 9 bases lay between the germline ends. The CDR3 covers 13 residues. The germline CDR1 and CDR2 sequences are SEHNR and FQNEAQ (reference sequence). The CDR3 protein is CASSPPDNTEAFF. CDR3 DNA: TGTGCCAGCAGCCCCCCCGACAACACTGAAGCTTTCTTT.

The V call is TRBV9, the J call TRBJ2-1; D ambiguous. The ends were cut back, 2 bases at V and 6 bases at J, with 9 bases in the middle. The length of the CDR3 is 13 residues. Germline CDR1 and CDR2: SGDLS and YYNGEE. The CDR3 DNA reads as TGTGCCAGCAGCGTCGGGCAGCTCAATGAGCAGTTCTTC. Translated, it gives CASSVGQLNEQFF. Together with reference TRBV9 and TRBJ2-1, the CDR3 gives the full variable domain: DSGVTQTPKHLITATGQRVTLRCSPRSGDLSVYWYQQSLDQGLQFLIQYYNGEERAKGNILERFSAQQFPDLHSELNLSSLELGDSALYFCASSVGQLNEQFFGPGTRLTVL.

This chain connects TRBV7-8 to TRBJ2-1; 11 bases are shared with TRBD2. Per germline, CDR1 SGHVS and CDR2 FQNEAQ. CDR3 length: 15 amino acids. The V and J ends lost 3 bases and 10 bases, in that order; junction bases with no gene match: 8. The CDR3 spells CASSFSGGAEFEQFF. CDR3 coding DNA: TGTGCCAGCAGCTTTAGCGGGGGGGCCGAATTCGAGCAGTTCTTC.

The chain combines TRBV28 with TRBJ2-1, with 7 bases fitting TRBD2. From germline, CDR1 is MDHEN and CDR2 SYDVKM. The CDR3 runs 16 residues. The V segment lost 3 bases and the J segment 0 bases; nucleotides outside the gene matches: 5. DNA for the CDR3: TGTGCCAGCAGTTTCCGACTAGCAAGCTCCTACAATGAGCAGTTCTTC. Translation gives CASSFRLASSYNEQFF.

V usage is TRBV7-2 and J usage is TRBJ2-7, with 9 positions matching TRBD2. Trimming took 0 bases from V and 4 from J; bases not matched to a gene: 7. Per the germline V gene, CDR1 is SGHTA and CDR2 is FQGNSA. The CDR3 has 16 residues. This chain's CDR3 is CASSLAGGGAVYEQYF. CDR3 bases: TGTGCCAGCAGCTTAGCGGGCGGGGGGGCCGTATACGAGCAGTACTTC.

The V and J genes are TRBV19 and TRBJ2-7; weak D call: TRBD2 (5 bases). The CDR3 has 14 residues. Per the germline V gene, CDR1 is LNHDA and CDR2 is SQIVND (reference sequence). Trimming removed 6 bases from V and 6 bases from J, with 18 bases in between. Written as DNA, the CDR3 is TGTGCCAGTAGCCAAACTAGACGAGTTCCCGAGCAGTACTTC. Translating gives CASSQTRRVPEQYF.

The rearrangement joins TRBV18 to TRBJ1-1, with no clear D. Trimming left V 6 bases short and J 3 bases short, with 11 bases between. Germline assignment: CDR1 KGHSH and CDR2 LQKENI. CDR3 size: 13 residues. The chain's CDR3 is CASSPGRDTEAFF. DNA of the CDR3: TGTGCCAGCTCGCCCGGGAGAGACACTGAAGCTTTCTTT.

The chain has TRBV25-1 and TRBJ1-3, with a tentative D call TRBD1 (6 bases). Germline V CDR1 and CDR2: MGHDK, SYGVNS. V was trimmed by 1 base and J by 2 bases, leaving 15 bases between them. The CDR3 extends over 17 amino acids. The CDR3 spells CASSEFGGAEAGNTIYF. The CDR3 coding sequence is TGTGCCAGCAGTGAATTTGGGGGGGCCGAGGCTGGAAACACCATATATTTT.

The rearrangement links TRBV7-2 to TRBJ2-1; 8 bases match TRBD2. From germline, CDR1 is SGHTA and CDR2 FQGNSA. Losses at the gene ends were 2 bases for V and 0 bases for J; bases not matched to a gene: 6. CDR3 length: 17 residues. CDR3 amino acids: CASSLTFSGASYNEQFF. The CDR3 DNA reads as TGTGCCAGCAGCTTAACGTTTAGCGGGGCCTCCTACAATGAGCAGTTCTTC.

The chain uses TRBV28 and TRBJ2-1, with TRBD2 as a possible D gene (5 bases). The germline V gene has CDR1 MDHEN and CDR2 SYDVKM. V was cut by 5 bases and J by 10 bases, with 18 bases left in between. The length of the CDR3 is 14 residues. The CDR3 spells CASSPRRKFFEQFF. The CDR3 DNA sequence: TGTGCCAGCAGTCCTCGGAGGAAGTTCTTCGAGCAGTTCTTC.

This clone occurred a few times. The chain combines TRBV4-1 with TRBJ1-1; TRBD1 matches at 12 bases. Losses at the gene ends were 4 bases for V and 1 base for J; bases not matched to a gene: 4. Germline CDR1 and CDR2: MGHRA and YSYEKL. The CDR3 contains 16 residues. The CDR3 spells CASSPRDRGRNTEAFF. The CDR3 nucleotides are TGCGCCAGCAGCCCCCGGGACAGGGGGCGGAACACTGAAGCTTTCTTT.

The rearrangement links TRBV19 to TRBJ1-2, with D hard to call. This CDR3 comprises 16 residues. Germline V gene data show CDR1 as LNHDA and CDR2 as SQIVND (reference sequence). The V end lost 6 bases, the J end lost 7 bases, and 24 bases lay between the germline ends. The CDR3 nucleotides are TGTGCCAGTAGACAAAGAGAAAGGGCCCTCCTTGGTGGCTACACCTTC. This encodes CASRQRERALLGGYTF.

The rearrangement joins TRBV5-6 to TRBJ2-7; 11 nucleotides align to TRBD1. Germline lookup yields CDR1 SGHDT and CDR2 YYEEEE. The CDR3 extends over 16 amino acids. With V trimmed by 0 bases and J by 0 bases, 2 bases remained unmatched. CDR3 residues: CASSLAGTGGSYEQYF. CDR3 DNA sequence: TGTGCCAGCAGCTTGGCCGGGACAGGGGGCTCCTACGAGCAGTACTTC.

This clone showed up just once. The V and J genes are TRBV9 and TRBJ2-1; D is uncertain. Per germline, CDR1 SGDLS and CDR2 YYNGEE. V shed 0 bases and J shed 7 bases, with 14 bases lying between them. The CDR3 is made up of 15 amino acids. Written as DNA, the CDR3 is TGTGCCAGCAGCGTAGAGGGCCATCGATCGAATGAGCAGTTCTTC. This translates into CASSVEGHRSNEQFF.

This chain joins TRBV27 and TRBJ1-5; no clear D gene. V was shortened by 4 bases and J by 7 bases, with 23 bases between the two germline ends. This CDR3 comprises 17 residues. The germline V gene has CDR1 MNHEY and CDR2 SMNVEV (reference sequence). CDR3 coding DNA: TGTGCCAGCAGTTCCTGGAGCGGGAGAGACCATAACCAGCCCCAGCATTTT. It translates to CASSSWSGRDHNQPQHF.

This clone was counted ten times or more. The gene calls are TRBV5-6 and TRBJ2-7; a possible D gene is TRBD2 (5 bases). V was pared by 4 bases and J by 4 bases, with 15 bases between. This CDR3 comprises 14 residues. Germline V gene lookup returns CDR1 SGHDT and CDR2 YYEEEE. Written as DNA, the CDR3 is TGTGCCAGCAGCACTGACTACGCCGTGTACGAGCAGTACTTC. Encoded protein: CASSTDYAVYEQYF.

The chain employs TRBV3-1 (or the pseudogene TRBV3-2) and TRBJ2-7, with D possibly being TRBD2 (6 bases). The CDR3 is made up of 17 amino acids. V was trimmed by 0 bases and J by 0 bases, leaving 15 bases between them. In germline, CDR1 is LGHDT, CDR2 YNNKEL (reference sequence). As DNA, the CDR3 is TGTGCCAGCAGCCAAGAGACGTGGGGCGGGGACTCCTACGAGCAGTACTTC. Translating it yields CASSQETWGGDSYEQYF.

The chain employs TRBV24-1 and TRBJ2-3; D unresolved. Trimming cost V 5 bases and J 2 bases, with 4 bases left between them. Per the germline V gene, CDR1 is KGHDR and CDR2 is SFDVKD. The CDR3 spans 12 residues. CDR3 residues: CATSGLTDTQYF. The CDR3, as DNA: TGTGCCACCAGTGGCCTCACAGATACGCAGTATTTT.

V is TRBV11-2 and J is TRBJ2-1, with TRBD2 matching 9 bases. The CDR3 runs to 18 residues. The junction had 13 bases not matched to a gene; V was cut back by 4 bases and J by 3 bases. CDR1 and CDR2 (germline): SGHAT, FQNNGV. The CDR3 region has the DNA TGTGCCAGCAGCTCCCGGGGGCGTAGCGGGAGAGGCTACAATGAGCAGTTCTTC. It specifies CASSSRGRSGRGYNEQFF.

The genes are TRBV6-5 and TRBJ1-1, with TRBD1 matching over 7 bases. The V segment lost 6 bases and the J segment 1 base; nucleotides outside the gene matches: 8. The germline V gene has CDR1 MNHEY and CDR2 SVGAGI. The CDR3 is 15 amino acids. CDR3 amino acids: CASRPDRIPNTEAFF. As DNA, the CDR3 is TGTGCCAGCAGGCCGGACAGGATACCGAACACTGAAGCTTTCTTT.